These 6 T cell receptor beta chains share one sample of origin, sequenced in a study of CD8+CD57+ T cells in acquired aplastic anemia. The study profiled TCR beta VDJ and CDR3 using genomic DNA as template. TCRdb redid the calling of the reads with MiXCR, one entry per CDR3 protein. The table has 100,000 to 150,000 distinct CDR3 sequences, more than 40% seen once. What was sequenced was sorted CD4+, CD8+, or CD8+CD57+ T cells (not recorded which) from PBMCs. These receptors were collected from a human donor in good health, serving as a control.

This clonotype was seen repeatedly, ten times or more. The rearrangement joins TRBV11-3 to TRBJ1-3, with D hard to call. V lost 4 bases, J lost 4 bases, and 8 bases lay in between. Germline-derived CDR1 and CDR2 are SGHNT and YENEEA. The CDR3 extends over 13 amino acids. CDR3 residues: CASSSSGGNTIYF. CDR3 coding DNA: TGTGCCAGCAGCTCAAGCGGAGGAAACACCATATATTTT.

A few counts support this clonotype. The rearrangement joins TRBV6-1 to TRBJ2-1; 11 bases agree with TRBD2. Germline CDR1 is MNHNS and CDR2 is SASEGT. The CDR3 runs to 15 residues. V was clipped by 6 bases and J by 11 bases; unmatched bases: 12. CDR3 sequence reads: CASRRLAGLLEKQFF. The CDR3 coding sequence is TGTGCCAGCAGGCGACTAGCGGGGCTACTGGAAAAGCAGTTCTTC.

This rearrangement joins TRBV6-1 to TRBJ2-1; perhaps D is TRBD1 or TRBD2 (5 bases each). This CDR3 region has 13 residues. Germline-derived CDR1 and CDR2 are MNHNS and SASEGT. Trimming took off 5 bases at V and 9 bases at J, with 14 bases between the two ends. The CDR3 DNA reads TGTGCCAGCAGTCAGGGAGATTTGGGTGAGCAGTTCTTC. Translated, it gives CASSQGDLGEQFF.

A single count supports this clonotype. The junction departs from the called germline gene at one end, perhaps through a read error. Here the CDR3 DNA reads TGTGCCGGCTCACCACCAGTCAGGGGCACAGATACGCAGTATTTT. Its translation: CAGSPPVRGTDTQYF. The J gene is TRBJ2-3, the V gene TRBV18; D may be TRBD1 (5 bases). Germline V lookup: CDR1 KGHSH, CDR2 LQKENI. This CDR3 has 15 amino acids.

Points on this clonotype: Possible read error: a much larger clone is one base away. This CDR3 fails to terminate in the conserved phenylalanine or tryptophan, so it likely reflects a read error. The chain uses TRBV18 and TRBJ1-3; weak D call: TRBD1 (6 bases). Looked up from germline, CDR1 is KGHSH and CDR2 is LQKENI. There are 14 residues in the CDR3. V lost 4 bases to trimming and J lost 0 bases, with 7 bases between them. DNA for the CDR3: TGTGCCAGCTCACGGACAGACTCTGGAAACACCATATATCTT. Its protein product is CASSRTDSGNTIYL.

This clonotype was counted only a few times. The chain carries TRBV18 and TRBJ2-7; 12 bases line up with TRBD1. The CDR3 extends over 16 amino acids. Germline V CDR1 and CDR2: KGHSH, LQKENI. CDR3 DNA: TGTGCTACCAGCTCAAGATCGGGACAGGGGGCCAACGAGCAGTACTTC. It encodes CATSSRSGQGANEQYF. Together with reference TRBV18 and TRBJ2-7, the CDR3 gives the full variable domain: NAGVMQNPRHLVRRRGQEARLRCSPMKGHSHVYWYRQLPEEGLKFMVYLQKENIIDESGMPKERFSAEFPKEGPSILRIQQVVRGDSAAYFCATSSRSGQGANEQYFGPGTRLTVT.